These T cell receptor beta chains were read from a single sample in a study of cytomegalovirus exposure and HLA in healthy donors. This table comes from immunoSEQ multiplex PCR, and its TCRdb copy is limited to in-frame clones, with some not included. The sample's table shows about 130,000 clones. The source material was PBMCs. All receptors come from a man in his forties in good health and CMV-seronegative. Both conserved end residues are part of each CDR3. A D gene is named only where the DNA matches it firmly.

J,V,D,CDR3,DNA
TRBJ2-1,TRBV7-2,TRBD1,CASSYLGQGFNEQFF,TGTGCCAGCAGTTATTTGGGACAGGGGTTCAATGAGCAGTTCTTC
TRBJ1-1,TRBV2,NA,CASSVQSTPDTEAFF,TGTGCCAGCAGTGTACAGTCAACTCCGGACACTGAAGCTTTCTTT
TRBJ2-6,TRBV13,NA,CASSRLPDSDSGANVLTF,TGTGCCAGCAGTCGACTCCCCGACAGCGACTCTGGGGCCAACGTCCTGACTTTC
TRBJ2-6,TRBV10-3,TRBD2,CAIGLAGASGANVLTF,TGTGCCATAGGACTAGCGGGGGCCTCTGGGGCCAACGTCCTGACTTTC
TRBJ2-5,TRBV18,NA,CASSPPASWQETQYF,TGTGCCAGCTCACCACCGGCTAGCTGGCAAGAGACCCAGTACTTC
TRBJ1-5,TRBV10-3,TRBD1,CAISDRRDSHQPQHF,TGTGCCATCAGTGACCGGCGGGACAGCCATCAGCCCCAGCATTTT
TRBJ1-1,TRBV6-1,NA,CASSETLTGLAFF,TGTGCCAGCAGTGAGACTTTAACAGGGCTCGCTTTCTTT
TRBJ1-1,TRBV10-3,TRBD1,CAISVTGETEAFF,TGTGCCATCAGTGTTACAGGGGAGACTGAAGCTTTCTTT
TRBJ1-5,TRBV18,NA,CASSPAAGQPQHF,TGTGCCAGCTCACCCGCGGCGGGTCAGCCCCAGCATTTT
TRBJ2-7,TRBV7-9,NA,CASSLEGWLYEQYF,TGTGCCAGCAGCTTAGAGGGGTGGCTCTACGAGCAGTACTTC
TRBJ2-5,TRBV19,NA,CASGIDQGPQETQYF,TGTGCCAGTGGTATAGATCAGGGGCCCCAAGAGACCCAGTACTTC
TRBJ2-1,TRBV28,NA,CASSLSGRGSYNEQFF,TGTGCCAGCAGTTTATCGGGCAGGGGCTCCTACAATGAGCAGTTCTTC
TRBJ1-2,TRBV20-1,NA,CSARDSPQDTF,TGCAGTGCTAGAGACAGTCCGCAGGACACCTTC
TRBJ2-1,TRBV13,TRBD2,CASSDLAGGYNEQFF,TGTGCCAGCAGTGACCTAGCGGGGGGATACAATGAGCAGTTCTTC
TRBJ2-2,TRBV5-1,NA,CASSYSGRGTGELFF,TGCGCCAGCAGCTATAGCGGCAGAGGAACCGGGGAGCTGTTTTTT
TRBJ2-1,TRBV11-2,NA,CASSIRRQTSSYNEQFF,TGTGCCAGCAGCATCAGGCGACAGACGAGCTCCTACAATGAGCAGTTCTTC
TRBJ2-2,TRBV10-3,TRBD2,CAIKGGASGKNTGELFF,TGTGCCATCAAGGGCGGGGCTAGCGGGAAGAACACCGGGGAGCTGTTTTTT
TRBJ2-7,TRBV4-2,TRBD2,CASSQAGTSSSEQYF,TGTGCCAGCAGCCAAGCCGGGACTAGCTCCAGCGAGCAGTACTTC
TRBJ2-7,TRBV28,TRBD1,CASSQQGFGDEQYF,TGTGCCAGCAGTCAACAGGGGTTCGGGGACGAGCAGTACTTC
TRBJ2-7,TRBV5-6,TRBD1,CASRIRDRGPREQYF,TGTGCCAGCAGGATACGGGACAGGGGCCCGAGAGAGCAGTACTTC
TRBJ1-3,TRBV4-2,NA,CASSQDQGGGNTIYF,TGTGCCAGCAGCCAAGATCAGGGAGGTGGAAACACCATATATTTT
TRBJ1-1,TRBV10-2,TRBD1,CASRDRAEAEAFF,TGCGCCAGCAGGGACAGGGCCGAAGCTGAAGCTTTCTTT
TRBJ2-2,TRBV4-1,TRBD2,CASSLLPLAGGPSGELFF,TGCGCCAGCAGCCTTCTCCCTCTAGCGGGAGGGCCATCCGGGGAGCTGTTTTTT
TRBJ2-5,TRBV5-1,TRBD2,CASRILADLPETQYF,TGCGCCAGCAGGATTCTAGCGGACCTTCCAGAGACCCAGTACTTC